These 11 T cell receptor beta chains share one sample of origin, sequenced in a study of T-cell reconstitution after alpha-beta-depleted transplantation in children. Unique molecular identifiers tagged the TCRbeta library. TCRdb re-analysed the PCR reads in MiXCR, keeping a single row per CDR3 protein. The sample carries 600,000 to 700,000 distinct CDR3 sequences, 16% recorded once. The specimen was PBMCs from the stem cell graft donor, collected from the stem cell graft. The receptors come from a human donor who donated a stem cell graft to a child with acute myeloid leukemia.

The chain employs TRBV21-1 and TRBJ1-3; TRBD1 reflects the table's D call only, with no check against the DNA. TRBV21-1 is described as a pseudogene. The CDR3 is 17 amino acids. Here the CDR3 reads CASSQRTRQETGNTIYF. The DNA of the CDR3 is TGTGCCAGCAGCCAAAGAACGAGACAGGAGACTGGAAACACCATATATTTT.

The gene calls are TRBV6-5 and TRBJ2-4; possibly TRBD1 for D (6 bases). Per germline, CDR1 MNHEY and CDR2 SVGAGI. V gave up 2 bases and J gave up 7 bases, with 15 bases separating them. This CDR3 spans 15 amino acids. The CDR3 sequence is CASSYQGRLNNIQYF. The CDR3 nucleotides are TGTGCCAGCAGTTACCAGGGGCGCTTAAATAACATTCAGTACTTC.

The V call is TRBV7-2, the J call TRBJ2-5; D remains unclear. V lost 1 base to trimming and J lost 1 base, with 4 bases between them. Germline V gene lookup returns CDR1 SGHTA and CDR2 FQGNSA. The CDR3 extends over 13 amino acids. The CDR3 DNA sequence: TGTGCCAGCAGCTTAGAGGCCCAAGAGACCCAGTACTTC. Translating it yields CASSLEAQETQYF.

This clonotype was seen many times. The rearrangement links TRBV5-6 to TRBJ1-2; the D is unclear. Trimming took 6 bases from V and 4 from J, leaving 7 bases between them. The germline V gene has CDR1 SGHDT and CDR2 YYEEEE. CDR3 length: 11 residues. The CDR3, as DNA: TGTGCCAGCACGCTAATCTATGGCTACACCTTC. Translation gives CASTLIYGYTF.

Ten or more counts support this clonotype. The chain combines TRBV20-1 with TRBJ1-5; 7 nucleotides line up with TRBD1. The CDR3 sequence is 16 residues long. V dropped 6 bases and J dropped 2; count of bases not matched to a gene: 13. Germline CDR1 is DFQATT and CDR2 is SNEGSKA (reference sequence). DNA for the CDR3: TGCAGTGCGGGTCCGAGGGGGCGGCTTGGCAATCAGCCCCAGCATTTT. The encoded protein is CSAGPRGRLGNQPQHF.

Details on this clonotype: Relative to the germline gene, one junction end is altered; a read error may explain this. The chain combines TRBV12-3 or TRBV12-4 with TRBJ2-1; the D call may be TRBD1 or TRBD2 (5 bases each). This CDR3 region has 15 residues. The CDR3 reads CASRLGLVLQAGIAF. CDR3 sequence (DNA): TGTGCCAGCAGACTGGGGCTCGTTCTGCAGGCGGGTATAGCCTTC.

The chain combines TRBV15 with TRBJ2-1, with TRBD2 identical over 7 bases. Germline assignment: CDR1 LNHNV and CDR2 YYDKDF (reference sequence). The CDR3 has 17 amino acids. The junction had 10 bases not matched to a gene; V was cut back by 1 base and J by 4 bases. CDR3 residues: CATSRALGGDSYNEQFF. The CDR3 DNA follows: TGTGCCACCAGCAGAGCATTGGGGGGGGACTCGTACAATGAGCAGTTCTTC. Complete variable domain (other parts from reference TRBV15 and TRBJ2-1): DAMVIQNPRYQVTQFGKPVTLSCSQTLNHNVMYWYQQKSSQAPKLLFHYYDKDFNNEADTPDNFQSRRPNTSFCFLDIRSPGLGDTAMYLCATSRALGGDSYNEQFFGPGTRLTVL.

A remark on this clonotype: This may be a read error: a much more frequent sequence differs by one nucleotide. This chain links TRBV29-1 with TRBJ2-2; tentatively, D is TRBD1 or TRBD2 (5 bases each). Trimming stripped 4 bases from V and 9 bases from J, with 12 bases between. CDR3 size: 12 residues. CDR1 is SQVTM, CDR2 ANQGSEA, per germline. The CDR3 loop reads CSVVEGTWELFF. The DNA of the CDR3 is TGCAGCGTTGTTGAGGGGACGTGGGAGCTGTTTTTT.

J is TRBJ2-3 and V is TRBV18, with TRBD1 matching 10 bases. This CDR3 contains 14 residues. Germline V gene lookup returns CDR1 KGHSH and CDR2 LQKENI. J gave up 5 bases and V 4 bases, and 3 bases lay outside the gene matches. Written as DNA, the CDR3 is TGTGCCAGCTCACTGACAGGGGGCGAAGATACGCAGTATTTT. This translates into CASSLTGGEDTQYF.

There are a few counts of this clonotype. This CDR3 reads CASARTGQETQYF. The CDR3 nucleotides are TGTGCTAGTGCCCGGACAGGGCAAGAGACCCAGTACTTC. The chain couples TRBV12-5 to TRBJ2-5; TRBD1 matches at 8 bases. The germline V gene encodes CDR1 LGHNT and CDR2 FRNRAP. The CDR3 sequence is 13 residues long. The V and J ends lost 7 bases and 2 bases, in that order; junction bases with no gene match: 3.

This clonotype was observed a handful of times. The chain is built from TRBV5-8 and TRBJ2-6; maybe TRBD1 (6 bases). The germline gives CDR1 SGHTS, CDR2 YDEGEE. V was shortened by 3 bases and J by 1 base, with 14 bases between the two germline ends. The CDR3 extends over 17 amino acids. CDR3 sequence reads: CASSSYRERSGANVLTF. DNA of the CDR3: TGTGCCAGCAGCTCCTACAGGGAAAGATCTGGGGCCAACGTCCTGACTTTC.